The text below deals with one T cell receptor (beta chain). The antigen is not known. This sample was taken from a study of T cell responses to AZD1222 COVID-19 vaccine. The CDR3 loop spans 13 amino acids. V was clipped by 4 bases and J by 1 base, with 7 bases between them. Germline V lookup: CDR1 LGHNT, CDR2 FRNRAP. Study-level results: Possibly, clonal diversity was underestimated; donors were largely white British and included more females.

The repertoire was sequenced with immunoSEQ multiplex PCR; TCRdb's copy has only in-frame clones and lacks some. Among around 100,000 clones listed, approximately 83% were seen once. The chain joins TRBV12-5 to TRBJ2-5; D is possibly TRBD2 (6 bases). The sequence was obtained from an adult in good health. The material was peripheral blood, obtained on day 0 of AZD1222 vaccination. The CDR3 here is CASGWEVQETQYF. CDR3 in DNA: TGTGCTAGTGGTTGGGAGGTCCAAGAGACCCAGTACTTC.